The entry below gives a single T cell receptor beta chain sequence along with its context. The antigen remains undetermined. V was trimmed by 3 bases and J by 1 base, leaving 15 bases between them. The CDR3 consists of 16 residues. Germline assignment: CDR1 LGHDT and CDR2 YNNKEL (reference sequence). The sample belongs to a study of blood T cells in healthy people across ages. General observations from the study: Naive CD4+ cell counts and diversity both ran higher in long-lived than in aged donors.

For the second PCR, which ran for 7 to 11 cycles, a sample-barcoded 5' primer and a J-beta primer mix were used. Using its own MiXCR run on the 5' RACE reads, TCRdb lists one record per CDR3 protein. The table shows hundreds of thousands of distinct CDR3 sequences, with about 42% occurring only once. Samples each yielded at least 6 micrograms of total RNA. The chain is built from TRBV3-1 and TRBJ1-1; TRBD1 is a possible D gene (6 bases). Sequencing was performed on blood. This sequence was found in a man in his 60s in good health. In DNA, the CDR3 is TGTGCCAGCAGCCAGATGAGCCCAGGGGCGAACACTGAAGCTTTCTTT. It encodes CASSQMSPGANTEAFF.